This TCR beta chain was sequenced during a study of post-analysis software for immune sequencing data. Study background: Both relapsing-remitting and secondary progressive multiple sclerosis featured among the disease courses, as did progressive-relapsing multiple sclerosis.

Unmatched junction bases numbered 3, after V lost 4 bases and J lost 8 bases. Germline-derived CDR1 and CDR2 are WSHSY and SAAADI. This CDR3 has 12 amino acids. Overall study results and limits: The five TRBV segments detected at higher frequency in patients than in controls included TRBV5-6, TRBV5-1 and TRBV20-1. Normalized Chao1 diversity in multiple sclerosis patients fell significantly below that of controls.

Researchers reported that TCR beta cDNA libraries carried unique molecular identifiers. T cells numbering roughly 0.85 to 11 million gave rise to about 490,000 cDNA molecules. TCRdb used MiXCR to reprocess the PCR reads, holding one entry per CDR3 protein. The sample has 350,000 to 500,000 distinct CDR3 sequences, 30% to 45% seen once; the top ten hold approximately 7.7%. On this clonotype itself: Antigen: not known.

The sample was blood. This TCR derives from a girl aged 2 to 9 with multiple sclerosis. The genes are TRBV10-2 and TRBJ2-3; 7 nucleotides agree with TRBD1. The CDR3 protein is CASSVTGVTQYF. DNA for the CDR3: TGCGCCAGCAGTGTTACAGGGGTTACGCAGTATTTT.